The 26 T cell receptor beta chains presented below share a single source sample, sequenced in a study of blood T cell repertoires in COVID-19. TCRdb keeps only in-frame clones here, not all; method: immunoSEQ multiplex PCR. The sample includes some 190,000 clones, approximately 84% of them seen just once. Sequenced material: peripheral blood. These receptors came from a woman in her sixties or seventies with active or convalescent COVID-19.

This clone was observed a handful of times. The chain couples TRBV30 to TRBJ2-4; TRBD2 aligns across 11 bases. Germline V gives CDR1 GTSNPN, CDR2 SVGIG (reference sequence). V was pared by 3 bases and J by 2 bases, with 9 bases of the junction left unmatched. The CDR3 totals 17 residues. CDR3 in amino acids: CAWSRRGTSGTKNIQYF. As DNA, the CDR3 is TGTGCCTGGAGCCGACGGGGGACTAGCGGAACCAAAAACATTCAGTACTTC.

This chain uses TRBV5-6 with TRBJ1-2; 8 bases agree with TRBD1. The germline V gene has CDR1 SGHDT and CDR2 YYEEEE. Unmatched junction bases numbered 8, after V lost 1 base and J lost 0 bases. The CDR3 is 17 amino acids. The CDR3 nucleotides read TGTGCCAGCAGCTTGTGGCAGGGGGCCCGATCTAACTATGGCTACACCTTC. Its protein product is CASSLWQGARSNYGYTF.

The chain has TRBV29-1 and TRBJ2-3, with TRBD2 as a possible D gene (6 bases). The V end lost 3 bases, the J end lost 3 bases, and 19 bases lay between the germline ends. Germline V lookup: CDR1 SQVTM, CDR2 ANQGSEA. This CDR3 is 16 amino acids long. The CDR3 DNA is TGCAGCGTTGATGGTCTAGCGACAGAAAGTACAGATACGCAGTATTTT. This codes for CSVDGLATESTDTQYF.

The chain recombines TRBV6-1 with TRBJ2-7; tentative D call: TRBD1 (5 bases). This CDR3 is 14 amino acids long. Germline V lookup: CDR1 MNHNS, CDR2 SASEGT. V lost 4 bases and J lost 6, with 16 bases in between. The CDR3 bases are TGTGCCAGCAGTGCAGCTGGGGCTTTGGGCGAGCAGTACTTC. It translates to CASSAAGALGEQYF.

The genes are TRBV7-7 and TRBJ2-2; possibly TRBD1 for D (5 bases). The V gene's germline CDR1 is SSHAT and CDR2 FNYEAQ (reference sequence). CDR3 size: 15 residues. With 0 bases removed from V and 3 bases from J, the gap between germline ends came to 8 bases. The CDR3 protein is CASSLAPTDTGELFF. The CDR3 DNA follows: TGTGCCAGCAGCTTAGCCCCGACAGACACCGGGGAGCTGTTTTTT.

V is TRBV7-9 and J is TRBJ2-7, with 7 bases lining up with TRBD1. CDR3 length: 15 residues. Per the germline V gene, CDR1 is SEHNR and CDR2 is FQNEAQ (reference sequence). The V segment lost 5 bases and the J segment 2 bases; nucleotides outside the gene matches: 9. CDR3: CASSLWLDRTYEQYF. The CDR3 DNA follows: TGTGCCAGCAGCCTATGGTTGGACAGGACCTACGAGCAGTACTTC.

This sequence joins TRBV5-1 and TRBJ2-5; the match to TRBD1 covers 12 bases. This CDR3 is built from 14 residues. V was clipped by 3 bases and J by 10 bases; unmatched bases: 7. Per germline, CDR1 SGHRS and CDR2 YFSETQ. The CDR3 nucleotides are TGCGCCAGCAGCTCGGGACAGGGGGCCTGGATCCAGTACTTC. Protein product: CASSSGQGAWIQYF. The full variable domain, its missing parts supplied by reference TRBV5-1 and TRBJ2-5, is KAGVTQTPRYLIKTRGQQVTLSCSPISGHRSVSWYQQTPGQGLQFLFEYFSETQRNKGNFPGRFSGRQFSNSRSEMNVSTLELGDSALYLCASSSGQGAWIQYFGPGTRLLVL.

The chain uses TRBV7-9 and TRBJ2-3; 7 nucleotides line up with TRBD2. Trimming at V came to 2 bases and at J to 4 bases, leaving 6 bases not matched to a gene. Germline V gene data show CDR1 as SEHNR and CDR2 as FQNEAQ (reference sequence). The CDR3 totals 15 residues. CDR3 loop: CASSLLADVADTQYF. The CDR3 nucleotides are TGTGCCAGCAGCTTACTAGCGGACGTGGCAGATACGCAGTATTTT.

CDR3: CASSLEGGSDEQYF. As DNA, the CDR3 is TGCGCCAGCAGCTTGGAAGGCGGGAGTGACGAGCAGTACTTC. The gene calls are TRBV5-1 and TRBJ2-7; 7 bases match TRBD2. Germline loops: CDR1 SGHRS, CDR2 YFSETQ. Unmatched junction bases numbered 5, after V lost 0 bases and J lost 5 bases. CDR3 length equals 14 residues. The full variable domain, its missing parts supplied by reference TRBV5-1 and TRBJ2-7, is KAGVTQTPRYLIKTRGQQVTLSCSPISGHRSVSWYQQTPGQGLQFLFEYFSETQRNKGNFPGRFSGRQFSNSRSEMNVSTLELGDSALYLCASSLEGGSDEQYFGPGTRLTVT.

The chain recombines TRBV6-6 with TRBJ1-4, with TRBD1 matching 8 bases. The CDR3 length is 15 residues. After removal of 10 bases from V and 4 bases from J, the junction contained 11 bases not matched to a gene. Germline V gene data show CDR1 as MNHNY and CDR2 as SVGAGI (reference sequence). The CDR3 DNA follows: TGTGCCACAAAACTCGGACAGGGCATTAATGAAAAACTGTTTTTT. Residues: CATKLGQGINEKLFF.

The J gene is TRBJ2-3, the V gene TRBV9, with D maybe TRBD2 (6 bases). V was pared by 0 bases and J by 7 bases, with 15 bases between. There are 15 residues in the CDR3. Germline CDR1 and CDR2: SGDLS and YYNGEE. The chain's CDR3 is CASSVAPSASNTQYF. Written as DNA, the CDR3 is TGTGCCAGCAGCGTAGCGCCTAGCGCTTCAAATACGCAGTATTTT.

The V gene is TRBV7-7, the J gene TRBJ2-5, with 7 bases lining up with TRBD2. Germline V lookup: CDR1 SSHAT, CDR2 FNYEAQ (reference sequence). V lost 2 bases, J lost 7 bases, and 1 base stayed unmatched. This CDR3 spans 12 amino acids. The CDR3 region is CASSLSGGTQYF. The CDR3 region has the DNA TGTGCCAGCAGCTTATCGGGGGGGACCCAGTACTTC.

The chain uses TRBV7-3 and TRBJ2-1, with a possible D match to TRBD1 (5 bases). This CDR3 has 13 amino acids. From germline, CDR1 is SGHTA and CDR2 FQGTGA. V was clipped by 3 bases and J by 10 bases, with 13 bases between them. This CDR3 is CASSFLGVSEQFF. The CDR3 bases are TGTGCCAGCAGCTTCCTAGGGGTGAGCGAGCAGTTCTTC.

Regarding this clone: This same CDR3 is encoded by further DNA sequences in the sample. The chain uses TRBV5-1 and TRBJ2-1; D is undetermined. This CDR3 contains 14 residues. The V gene's germline CDR1 is SGHRS and CDR2 YFSETQ. Trimming left V 4 bases short and J 0 bases short, with 8 bases between. Written as DNA, the CDR3 is TGCGCCAGCAGCCGACAATCCTCCTACAATGAGCAGTTCTTC. It encodes CASSRQSSYNEQFF.

The genes are TRBV13 and TRBJ1-4, with D possibly matching TRBD1 (6 bases). This CDR3 spans 12 amino acids. V lost 5 bases, J lost 8 bases, and 9 bases lay in between. Per germline, CDR1 PRHDT and CDR2 FYEKMQ (reference sequence). The CDR3 protein is CASSQGQEKLFF. CDR3 nucleotides: TGTGCCAGCAGCCAGGGGCAAGAAAAACTGTTTTTT. Full variable domain (missing parts from reference TRBV13 and TRBJ1-4): AAGVIQSPRHLIKEKRETATLKCYPIPRHDTVYWYQQGPGQDPQFLISFYEKMQSDKGSIPDRFSAQQFSDYHSELNMSSLELGDSALYFCASSQGQEKLFFGSGTQLSVL.

This clone showed up just once. The genes are TRBV7-2 and TRBJ2-6, with D perhaps matching TRBD1 (5 bases). Trimming pared 5 bases from V and 0 bases from J, leaving 14 bases between. CDR3 length equals 17 residues. Germline V gene data show CDR1 as SGHTA and CDR2 as FQGNSA. DNA of the CDR3: TGTGCCAGCAGCCACCGCGACAGTTACTCTGGGGCCAACGTCCTGACTTTC. Translating gives CASSHRDSYSGANVLTF.

V usage is TRBV11-2 and J usage is TRBJ2-1, with a weak D call TRBD2 (5 bases). Looked up from germline, CDR1 is SGHAT and CDR2 is FQNNGV. The CDR3 is 13 residues long. The V gene lost 2 bases and the J gene lost 4 bases, with 6 bases spanning the gap. The CDR3 reads CASSLSGYNEQFF. CDR3 sequence (DNA): TGTGCCAGCAGCTTATCGGGATACAATGAGCAGTTCTTC.

V and J are TRBV24-1 and TRBJ2-2; 12 nucleotides match TRBD2. CDR1 is KGHDR and CDR2 is SFDVKD in the germline V gene. There are 16 residues in the CDR3. Germline trimming cut 6 bases from V and 5 bases from J; bases unmatched to any gene: 6. In DNA form, the CDR3 reads TGTGCCACCAGTAGAGTAGGGACTAGCGGGACCGGGGAGCTGTTTTTT. Encoded protein: CATSRVGTSGTGELFF.

V usage is TRBV24-1 and J usage is TRBJ2-1, with TRBD2 identical over 10 bases. The CDR3 totals 20 residues. In germline, CDR1 is KGHDR, CDR2 SFDVKD. V shed 4 bases and J 4 bases; nucleotides not matched to a gene: 18. CDR3 loop: CATSDPVRSAGGPSYNEQFF. DNA for the CDR3: TGTGCCACCAGTGACCCCGTGCGCTCAGCGGGAGGGCCCTCTTACAATGAGCAGTTCTTC.

This sequence joins TRBV4-1 and TRBJ2-1, with 7 bases identical to TRBD2. CDR1 and CDR2 from the germline V gene are MGHRA and YSYEKL. This CDR3 has 14 residues. V shed 5 bases and J 5 bases; nucleotides not matched to a gene: 6. The CDR3 region is CASSDGLADNEQFF. CDR3 DNA sequence: TGCGCCAGCAGCGACGGCCTAGCGGACAATGAGCAGTTCTTC.

V and J are TRBV19 and TRBJ2-7, with a weak D call TRBD1 (5 bases). There are 15 residues in the CDR3. V lost 5 bases and J 1 base, leaving 15 bases between the germline ends. Germline V gene lookup returns CDR1 LNHDA and CDR2 SQIVND (reference sequence). CDR3 residues: CASSQSGLFSYEQYF. The CDR3 nucleotides are TGTGCCAGTAGTCAGTCAGGGCTATTTTCCTACGAGCAGTACTTC.

The chain joins TRBV6-5 to TRBJ1-5, with 7 bases matching TRBD1. This CDR3 contains 13 residues. The ends lost 8 bases at V and 5 bases at J; junction bases unmatched: 6. Germline CDR1 reads MNHEY; CDR2 reads SVGAGI. CDR3 nucleotide sequence: TGTGCCAGCGGCCGGGACAGTTATCAGCCCCAGCATTTT. It is translated as CASGRDSYQPQHF.

The J gene is TRBJ2-1, the V gene TRBV28; unclear D gene. CDR1 is MDHEN and CDR2 is SYDVKM in the germline V gene. V dropped 6 bases and J dropped 4 bases, with 16 bases sitting between them. The CDR3 is 15 amino acids. CDR3 DNA: TGTGCCAGCAGGCCGAAGAGAAACCGGTACAATGAGCAGTTCTTC. This encodes CASRPKRNRYNEQFF. Using reference TRBV28 and TRBJ2-1 for the parts outside the CDR3, the full variable domain is DVKVTQSSRYLVKRTGEKVFLECVQDMDHENMFWYRQDPGLGLRLIYFSYDVKMKEKGDIPEGYSVSREKKERFSLILESASTNQTSMYLCASRPKRNRYNEQFFGPGTRLTVL.

The genes are TRBV4-2 and TRBJ2-7; the match to TRBD2 covers 12 bases. V gave up 4 bases and J gave up 6 bases; unmatched junction bases: 7. The CDR3 has 15 residues. Germline CDR1 is LGHNA and CDR2 is YNFKEQ. The CDR3 region is CASSLEPGLAGEQYF. CDR3 sequence (DNA): TGTGCCAGCAGCCTTGAACCGGGACTAGCGGGCGAGCAGTACTTC.

This chain uses TRBV7-6 with TRBJ2-3, with D uncertain. The V gene lost 4 bases and the J gene lost 5 bases, with 4 bases spanning the gap. The CDR3 consists of 11 residues. The germline V gene encodes CDR1 SGHVS and CDR2 FNYEAQ. The CDR3 here is CASSSQDTQYF. The CDR3 DNA is TGTGCCAGCAGCTCCCAAGATACGCAGTATTTT.

CDR3 sequence (DNA): TGTGCCAGCTCACCGACAGGGGACACTGAAGCTTTCTTT. Protein: CASSPTGDTEAFF. The chain links TRBV18 to TRBJ1-1; the match to TRBD1 covers 8 bases. The trim removed 3 bases at V and 3 bases at J, leaving 0 bases unmatched. Germline values: CDR1 KGHSH, CDR2 LQKENI. The CDR3 loop spans 13 amino acids.